Listed here are 23 T cell receptor beta chains from one sample, sequenced in a study of blood T cell repertoires in COVID-19. Profiled with immunoSEQ multiplex PCR; TCRdb holds only in-frame clones, not every one. The profile covers about 91,000 clones, with around 82% appearing a single time and about 7% taken by the ten largest. The source material was peripheral blood. These receptor sequences come from a man in his fifties or sixties with active or convalescent COVID-19.

The V call is TRBV29-1, the J call TRBJ1-2; D is uncertain. Germline assignment: CDR1 SQVTM and CDR2 ANQGSEA. Trimming stripped 1 base from V and 5 bases from J, with 14 bases between. CDR3 length: 14 amino acids. CDR3 in amino acids: CSVEGHASGYGYTF. The CDR3 DNA follows: TGCAGCGTTGAAGGGCACGCGTCGGGTTATGGCTACACCTTC. Drawing the rest from reference TRBV29-1 and TRBJ1-2, the complete variable domain is SAVISQKPSRDICQRGTSLTIQCQVDSQVTMMFWYRQQPGQSLTLIATANQGSEATYESGFVIDKFPISRPNLTFSTLTVSNMSPEDSSIYLCSVEGHASGYGYTFGSGTRLTVV.

This clone has just one count. The chain joins TRBV19 to TRBJ1-5, with D maybe TRBD1 (5 bases). V lost 5 bases and J lost 5, with 22 bases in between. The CDR3 has 17 residues. Germline CDR1 is LNHDA and CDR2 is SQIVND (reference sequence). The CDR3 bases are TGTGCCAGTAGTCTGGAGTTGGGGCCGAGTTCTTATCAGCCCCAGCATTTT. Translated: CASSLELGPSSYQPQHF.

This chain joins TRBV27 and TRBJ2-3; possibly TRBD1 for D (6 bases). The V and J ends lost 6 bases and 2 bases respectively, with 9 bases between them. This CDR3 is built from 13 residues. Germline assignment: CDR1 MNHEY and CDR2 SMNVEV (reference sequence). CDR3 sequence: CASSRDITDTQYF. In nucleotides, the CDR3 is TGTGCCAGCAGCCGGGACATCACAGATACGCAGTATTTT.

This sequence joins TRBV2 and TRBJ2-5; 7 positions agree with TRBD1. J lost 0 bases, V lost 1 base, and 8 bases had no gene match. This CDR3 region has 17 residues. Looked up from germline, CDR1 is SNHLY and CDR2 is FYNNEI. The chain's CDR3 is CASSEGKGTAYQETQYF. The DNA for the CDR3 is TGTGCCAGCAGTGAAGGTAAAGGGACAGCGTACCAAGAGACCCAGTACTTC.

The chain links TRBV5-1 to TRBJ2-5; D gene uncertain. CDR3 size: 13 residues. Germline lookup yields CDR1 SGHRS and CDR2 YFSETQ. V lost 1 base to trimming and J lost 2 bases, with 6 bases between them. The chain's CDR3 is CASSLNRQETQYF. CDR3 in DNA: TGCGCCAGCAGCTTGAACAGACAAGAGACCCAGTACTTC.

The CDR3 nucleotides are TGTGCCAGCAGTTTGGCGTCGTTCGGGGTAAAAAACATTCAGTACTTC. Its translation is CASSLASFGVKNIQYF. The genes are TRBV28 and TRBJ2-4, with D possibly TRBD2 on 5 matching bases. V shed 3 bases and J shed 4 bases, with 16 bases lying between them. This CDR3 has 16 residues. Per the germline V gene, CDR1 is MDHEN and CDR2 is SYDVKM.

The gene calls are TRBV18 and TRBJ1-4; 11 nucleotides line up with TRBD1. CDR1 is KGHSH, CDR2 LQKENI, per germline. The length of the CDR3 is 15 residues. V lost 5 bases to trimming and J lost 7 bases; unmatched junction nucleotides: 6. The CDR3 reads CASSSSGTGGEKLFF. CDR3 in DNA: TGTGCCAGCTCATCGTCCGGGACAGGGGGTGAAAAACTGTTTTTT.

V and J are TRBV10-2 and TRBJ2-2, with D possibly matching TRBD1 (6 bases). In germline, CDR1 is WSHSY, CDR2 SAAADI. This CDR3 is built from 16 residues. V shed 6 bases and J shed 3 bases, with 17 bases lying between them. CDR3 coding DNA: TGCGCCAGCAGAGGACAGTCCGGCCGGGACACCGGGGAGCTGTTTTTT. This gives the protein CASRGQSGRDTGELFF.

The chain couples TRBV14 to TRBJ1-6, with 8 positions matching TRBD1. V lost 6 bases, J lost 10 bases, and 5 bases stayed unmatched. CDR3 length: 13 amino acids. Germline CDR1 reads SGHDN; CDR2 reads FVKESK. CDR3 coding DNA: TGTGCCAGCAGTCAGGGGGCAGGGTCACCCCTCCACTTT. Its protein is CASSQGAGSPLHF.

V usage is TRBV19 and J usage is TRBJ1-5; D perhaps matches TRBD1 (6 bases). Trimming removed 10 bases from V and 1 base from J, with 17 bases in between. The CDR3 has 15 residues. The germline V gene has CDR1 LNHDA and CDR2 SQIVND (reference sequence). This chain's CDR3 is CATKPRQASNQPQHF. The CDR3 DNA reads TGTGCCACCAAACCCCGACAGGCCAGCAATCAGCCCCAGCATTTT.

This clone occurred once. The CDR3 coding sequence is TGTGCCAGCAGGGGAGGGGACGTACCAAATGAAAAACTGTTTTTT. This gives the protein CASRGGDVPNEKLFF. The J gene is TRBJ1-4, the V gene TRBV11-2; tentative D call: TRBD1 (5 bases). The CDR3 sequence is 15 residues long. Per germline, CDR1 SGHAT and CDR2 FQNNGV. V was trimmed by 6 bases and J by 5 bases, leaving 16 bases between them.

The V and J genes are TRBV5-1 and TRBJ1-6; 8 positions agree with TRBD1. CDR3 length: 14 amino acids. Per the germline V gene, CDR1 is SGHRS and CDR2 is YFSETQ. The trim removed 5 bases at V and 10 bases at J, leaving 8 bases unmatched. CDR3 in DNA: TGCGCCAGCAGACTTGGACAGGGAGGCTCACCCCTCCACTTT. This gives the protein CASRLGQGGSPLHF.

The gene calls are TRBV13 and TRBJ2-7; a weak D match, TRBD1 (5 bases). The germline V and J ends were trimmed by 0 bases and 0 bases, with 18 bases remaining between them. CDR1 PRHDT and CDR2 FYEKMQ come from the germline V gene (reference sequence). The CDR3 spans 18 residues. CDR3 protein: CASSLGSFRQIGSYEQYF. For the CDR3, the DNA is TGTGCCAGCAGCTTAGGATCTTTCCGACAGATCGGCTCCTACGAGCAGTACTTC.

The gene calls are TRBV6-5 and TRBJ2-7; D might be TRBD1 (6 bases). The CDR3 sequence is 13 residues long. V gave up 10 bases and J gave up 5 bases, with 18 bases separating them. Germline CDR1 MNHEY, CDR2 SVGAGI. CDR3 coding DNA: TGTGCCACCCTCGGACAGATATTGCACGAGCAGTACTTC. The encoded protein is CATLGQILHEQYF.

The chain links TRBV28 to TRBJ1-1; 9 bases are a match to TRBD1. Per germline, CDR1 MDHEN and CDR2 SYDVKM. The CDR3 spans 13 residues. V lost 6 bases and J lost 1; bases outside the gene matches: 0. The CDR3 sequence is CASRTGGNTEAFF. The CDR3 DNA follows: TGTGCCAGCAGGACAGGGGGGAACACTGAAGCTTTCTTT.

The chain uses TRBV15 and TRBJ1-3, with D hard to call. The CDR3 runs 16 residues. Germline V CDR1 and CDR2: LNHNV, YYDKDF (reference sequence). V lost 1 base and J 2 bases, leaving 12 bases between the germline ends. DNA for the CDR3: TGTGCCACCAGCAGAGTCCGGGAGGTTGCTGGAAACACCATATATTTT. Residues: CATSRVREVAGNTIYF.

V and J are TRBV3-1 (or the pseudogene TRBV3-2) and TRBJ1-4; 8 positions agree with TRBD1. V dropped 4 bases and J dropped 4; count of bases not matched to a gene: 5. This CDR3 comprises 15 residues. Germline V gene lookup returns CDR1 LGHDT and CDR2 YNNKEL (reference sequence). This CDR3 is CASSPTGVNNEKLFF. The CDR3 DNA reads TGTGCCAGCAGCCCGACAGGGGTTAATAATGAAAAACTGTTTTTT.

The chain couples TRBV4-1 to TRBJ1-1; perhaps TRBD1 as D (5 bases). Looked up from germline, CDR1 is MGHRA and CDR2 is YSYEKL. V was shortened by 3 bases and J by 3 bases, with 17 bases between the two germline ends. CDR3 length: 16 residues. The CDR3 coding sequence is TGCGCCAGCAGCCAGGGTCCGAGCAGGGCCGACACTGAAGCTTTCTTT. It encodes CASSQGPSRADTEAFF.

The chain carries TRBV28 and TRBJ2-7; 11 bases are shared with TRBD1. Germline V gene sequence: CDR1 MDHEN, CDR2 SYDVKM. The CDR3 covers 15 residues. With V trimmed by 6 bases and J by 6 bases, 10 bases remained unmatched. CDR3 sequence (DNA): TGTGCCAGCAGCAAGGACAGGGGGCGAAAGGGCGAGCAGTACGTC. As protein: CASSKDRGRKGEQYV.

This clone was counted once. This sequence joins TRBV5-1 and TRBJ1-2; weak D call: TRBD1 (6 bases). CDR1 and CDR2 from the germline V gene are SGHRS and YFSETQ. V dropped 5 bases and J dropped 4 bases, with 9 bases sitting between them. CDR3 size: 12 residues. CDR3 sequence (DNA): TGCGCCAGCAGTGGACAGTCCTATGGCTACACCTTC. Its protein product is CASSGQSYGYTF.

The gene calls are TRBV3-1 (or the pseudogene TRBV3-2) and TRBJ1-6, with D tentatively TRBD1 (5 bases). This CDR3 has 14 amino acids. Trimming pared 6 bases from V and 6 bases from J, leaving 12 bases between. CDR1 LGHDT and CDR2 YNNKEL come from the germline V gene (reference sequence). Here the CDR3 DNA reads TGTGCCAGCAGAGAATTGGGGGGTAATTCACCCCTCCACTTT. Protein: CASRELGGNSPLHF.

This clone was seen a single time. The V call is TRBV5-6, the J call TRBJ1-1; 10 nucleotides line up with TRBD1. CDR1 is SGHDT and CDR2 is YYEEEE in the germline V gene. CDR3 length equals 13 residues. Unmatched junction bases numbered 3, after V lost 4 bases and J lost 6 bases. The CDR3 here is CASSQTGGSEAFF. DNA for the CDR3: TGTGCCAGCAGCCAGACAGGGGGCTCTGAAGCTTTCTTT.

The DNA of the CDR3 is TGTGCCAGCAGCCAGGCCTGGGATACCCGGGGGACCCAGTACTTC. Translating it yields CASSQAWDTRGTQYF. The chain is built from TRBV3-1 (or the pseudogene TRBV3-2) and TRBJ2-5; D is possibly TRBD2 (5 bases). The germline V gene encodes CDR1 LGHDT and CDR2 YNNKEL (reference sequence). V was trimmed by 3 bases and J by 7 bases, leaving 18 bases between them. This CDR3 region has 15 residues.